The T cell receptor beta chain under discussion was sequenced for a study of blood T cell repertoires in COVID-19. Study as a whole: Sites in the United States, Italy and Spain provided acute and convalescent COVID-19 samples.

The germline V gene encodes CDR1 SGDLS and CDR2 YYNGEE. The CDR3 consists of 14 residues. V lost 0 bases to trimming and J lost 4 bases, with 7 bases between them. The method was immunoSEQ multiplex PCR; TCRdb's version includes in-frame clones alone and lacks a portion of them. The sample carries under 400,000 clones, about 91% recorded once. The sequencing input was peripheral blood. This sequence originates from a woman in her 30s with COVID-19, enrolled during active disease. The genes are TRBV9 and TRBJ2-2; D remains unclear. The CDR3: CASSVGPSTGELFF. DNA for the CDR3: TGTGCCAGCAGCGTAGGGCCCAGCACCGGGGAGCTGTTTTTT.